These 30 T cell receptor beta chains were all obtained from the same sample, sequenced in a study of cytomegalovirus exposure and HLA in healthy donors. The PCR contained 60 Vbeta and 13 Jbeta primers. The data were produced by immunoSEQ multiplex PCR, yet TCRdb's version contains in-frame clones alone and is incomplete. Of roughly 100,000 clones listed, 75% to 85% were seen once; the top ten hold 2.1%. Sequenced sample: PBMCs. The receptors were sampled from a man aged 30 to 39 in good health and CMV-seronegative.

The genes are TRBV30 and TRBJ2-7, with TRBD2 matching over 9 bases. Germline CDR1 and CDR2: GTSNPN and SVGIG (reference sequence). The CDR3 sequence is 14 residues long. Unmatched junction bases numbered 9, after V lost 6 bases and J lost 3 bases. The CDR3 is CACAAGGGSYEQYF. CDR3 nucleotide sequence: TGTGCCTGTGCTGCGGGAGGGGGAAGCTACGAGCAGTACTTC.

J is TRBJ2-7 and V is TRBV15, with 14 nucleotides matching TRBD2. The J segment lost 4 bases and the V segment lost 5 bases, leaving 4 bases of the junction unmatched. Germline V gives CDR1 LNHNV, CDR2 YYDKDF (reference sequence). CDR3 length equals 15 residues. The CDR3 DNA follows: TGTGCCACCAGCGCCGGGACTAGCGGGAGATACGAGCAGTACTTC. As protein: CATSAGTSGRYEQYF.

The gene calls are TRBV19 and TRBJ1-5, with TRBD1 matching over 8 bases. CDR3 length: 15 residues. V gave up 1 base and J gave up 9 bases; unmatched junction bases: 8. CDR1 is LNHDA, CDR2 SQIVND, per germline (reference sequence). Here the CDR3 DNA reads TGTGCCAGTAGTATAGGGCAGGGGGCCTTTATGCCCCAGCATTTT. This translates into CASSIGQGAFMPQHF.

The chain recombines TRBV4-3 with TRBJ1-5, with 7 nucleotides matching TRBD1. The CDR3 contains 15 residues. The germline V gene encodes CDR1 LGHNA and CDR2 YSLEER. The V segment lost 0 bases and the J segment 5 bases; nucleotides outside the gene matches: 4. CDR3 protein: CASSQDTRGDQPQHF. The DNA of the CDR3 is TGCGCCAGCAGCCAAGATACCAGGGGGGATCAGCCCCAGCATTTT.

About this clone: The same CDR3 is also encoded by other DNA sequences in this sample. The genes are TRBV25-1 and TRBJ2-3; perhaps TRBD1 as D (6 bases). V gave up 4 bases and J gave up 1 base, with 6 bases separating them. CDR1 and CDR2 from the germline V gene are MGHDK and SYGVNS. The CDR3 loop spans 13 amino acids. CDR3 DNA sequence: TGTGCCAGCAGTGGGACAGGCACAGATACGCAGTATTTT. Translating gives CASSGTGTDTQYF.

CDR3 region: CASSRRGGTDTQYF. In nucleotides, the CDR3 is TGTGCCAGCAGTCGGCGGGGGGGGACAGATACGCAGTATTTT. The chain links TRBV9 to TRBJ2-3; TRBD2 matches at 9 bases. Germline assignment: CDR1 SGDLS and CDR2 YYNGEE. CDR3 length: 14 residues. Unmatched junction bases numbered 4, after V lost 5 bases and J lost 3 bases.

The V gene is TRBV9, the J gene TRBJ2-7; D call uncertain. Trimming cost V 0 bases and J 5 bases, with 12 bases left between them. This CDR3 region has 14 residues. Germline CDR1 reads SGDLS; CDR2 reads YYNGEE. The CDR3 nucleotides are TGTGCCAGCAGCGTAGGGTCAAATCGGGACGAGCAGTACTTC. This codes for CASSVGSNRDEQYF.

V gene TRBV19 combines with J gene TRBJ2-3, with 13 positions matching TRBD2. This CDR3 region has 15 residues. Germline-derived CDR1 and CDR2 are LNHDA and SQIVND (reference sequence). V dropped 5 bases and J dropped 5; count of bases not matched to a gene: 4. CDR3 nucleotides: TGTGCCAGTAGTCGTGGACTAGCGGGAGAAGATACGCAGTATTTT. This codes for CASSRGLAGEDTQYF. Looking up the rest from reference TRBV19 and TRBJ2-3 gives the full variable domain: DGGITQSPKYLFRKEGQNVTLSCEQNLNHDAMYWYRQDPGQGLRLIYYSQIVNDFQKGDIAEGYSVSREKKESFPLTVTSAQKNPTAFYLCASSRGLAGEDTQYFGPGTRLTVL.

The chain joins TRBV6-6 to TRBJ1-5; 9 nucleotides align to TRBD1. Germline V lookup: CDR1 MNHNY, CDR2 SVGAGI (reference sequence). The CDR3 spans 16 residues. V was clipped by 7 bases and J by 3 bases; unmatched bases: 10. The CDR3 DNA reads TGTGCCAGCACCCCGGGACAGGGCATGGACAATCAGCCCCAGCATTTT. It translates to CASTPGQGMDNQPQHF.

V gene TRBV7-3 combines with J gene TRBJ2-2; 8 nucleotides agree with TRBD1. Germline assignment: CDR1 SGHTA and CDR2 FQGTGA. This CDR3 has 16 residues. The J segment lost 5 bases and the V segment lost 2 bases, leaving 7 bases of the junction unmatched. CDR3 region: CASSLDQGARTGELFF. In DNA, the CDR3 is TGTGCCAGCAGCTTAGACCAGGGGGCCCGGACCGGGGAGCTGTTTTTT. Full variable domain (missing parts from reference TRBV7-3 and TRBJ2-2): GAGVSQTPSNKVTEKGKYVELRCDPISGHTALYWYRQSLGQGPEFLIYFQGTGAADDSGLPNDRFFAVRPEGSVSTLKIQRTERGDSAVYLCASSLDQGARTGELFFGEGSRLTVL.

The CDR3 region is CASSLNPADSSYNEQFF. The CDR3 DNA reads TGTGCCAGCAGCTTAAATCCGGCGGACAGCTCCTACAATGAGCAGTTCTTC. The genes are TRBV7-2 and TRBJ2-1, with D perhaps matching TRBD1 (6 bases). CDR1 is SGHTA and CDR2 is FQGNSA in the germline V gene. V was clipped by 2 bases and J by 0 bases, with 14 bases between them. This CDR3 has 17 residues. The full variable domain, with the rest looked up from reference TRBV7-2 and TRBJ2-1, is GAGVSQSPSNKVTEKGKDVELRCDPISGHTALYWYRQSLGQGLEFLIYFQGNSAPDKSGLPSDRFSAERTGGSVSTLTIQRTQQEDSAVYLCASSLNPADSSYNEQFFGPGTRLTVL.

This chain's CDR3 is CASSPGGLAGVLGKETQYF. The CDR3 DNA follows: TGCGCCAGCAGCCCTGGGGGACTAGCGGGGGTACTTGGGAAGGAGACCCAGTACTTC. The rearrangement uses TRBV4-1 and TRBJ2-5, with TRBD2 matching 14 bases. This CDR3 has 19 amino acids. V was clipped by 4 bases and J by 5 bases; unmatched bases: 15. Per germline, CDR1 MGHRA and CDR2 YSYEKL.

V and J are TRBV4-3 and TRBJ2-7; D remains ambiguous. Looked up from germline, CDR1 is LGHNA and CDR2 is YSLEER. V gave up 4 bases and J gave up 6 bases, with 13 bases separating them. The CDR3 spans 13 residues. CDR3 loop: CASSPEPTGEQYF. CDR3 sequence (DNA): TGCGCCAGCAGCCCCGAACCCACTGGCGAGCAGTACTTC.

V is TRBV4-3 and J is TRBJ1-2; a possible D gene is TRBD1 (6 bases). The CDR3 consists of 12 residues. Germline V lookup: CDR1 LGHNA, CDR2 YSLEER. Trimming removed 4 bases at V and 7 bases at J, with 10 bases between. For the CDR3, the DNA is TGCGCCAGCAGCCTCGGCAGGGGTGGCTACACCTTC. Amino acids: CASSLGRGGYTF.

The CDR3 here is CASSYSQGYGYTF. CDR3 sequence (DNA): TGTGCCAGCAGTTACTCACAGGGGTATGGCTACACCTTC. V usage is TRBV6-5 and J usage is TRBJ1-2, with 7 positions matching TRBD1. CDR3 length equals 13 residues. The junction had 0 bases not matched to a gene; V was cut back by 0 bases and J by 5 bases. Germline CDR1 and CDR2: MNHEY and SVGAGI.

The chain carries TRBV29-1 and TRBJ2-7; D perhaps matches TRBD1 (5 bases). The CDR3 has 11 amino acids. The germline gives CDR1 SQVTM, CDR2 ANQGSEA. V shed 8 bases and J shed 4 bases, with 12 bases lying between them. CDR3 sequence reads: CSYSTGYEQYF. CDR3 coding DNA: TGCAGCTATAGCACAGGATACGAGCAGTACTTC.

V is TRBV2 and J is TRBJ2-3, with D unresolved. The CDR3 runs to 13 residues. The germline V and J ends were trimmed by 2 bases and 5 bases, with 8 bases remaining between them. CDR1 is SNHLY and CDR2 is FYNNEI in the germline V gene. The CDR3, as DNA: TGTGCCAGCAGTGAAATGGCGGTAGATACGCAGTATTTT. Translating gives CASSEMAVDTQYF.

In nucleotides, the CDR3 is TGTGCCTGGAGTTTGGGGGCAGGCGAGCAGTACTTC. Residues: CAWSLGAGEQYF. This chain connects TRBV30 to TRBJ2-7; maybe TRBD1 (6 bases). Deletions cut 2 bases from V and 6 bases from J, with 11 bases between. CDR3 length: 12 amino acids. Germline values: CDR1 GTSNPN, CDR2 SVGIG (reference sequence).

V is TRBV5-1 and J is TRBJ2-3; 7 bases are a match to TRBD1. Germline V gene data show CDR1 as SGHRS and CDR2 as YFSETQ. This CDR3 region has 17 residues. The J segment lost 0 bases and the V segment lost 4 bases, leaving 11 bases of the junction unmatched. CDR3 coding DNA: TGCGCCAGCAGCATCGTCGGGACAGCCGTTAGCACAGATACGCAGTATTTT. This translates into CASSIVGTAVSTDTQYF.

This chain connects TRBV9 to TRBJ2-2; 10 nucleotides align to TRBD2. CDR3 length: 14 amino acids. CDR1 and CDR2 from the germline V gene are SGDLS and YYNGEE. J was trimmed by 7 bases and V by 6 bases; bases with no gene match: 6. CDR3 residues: CASNQREGVGELFF. The CDR3 region has the DNA TGTGCCAGCAATCAGCGGGAGGGCGTCGGGGAGCTGTTTTTT.

J is TRBJ1-5 and V is TRBV28; D call uncertain. Germline V gene sequence: CDR1 MDHEN, CDR2 SYDVKM. Trimming shortened V by 4 bases and J by 3 bases, and 4 bases separated the two germline ends. The CDR3 has 12 amino acids. This CDR3 reads CASSSVNQPQHF. Here the CDR3 DNA reads TGTGCCAGCAGTTCCGTCAATCAGCCCCAGCATTTT.

This chain joins TRBV7-9 and TRBJ2-7; TRBD2 matches 9 bases. From germline, CDR1 is SEHNR and CDR2 FQNEAQ (reference sequence). CDR3 length: 14 residues. Trimming at V came to 5 bases and at J to 2 bases, leaving 4 bases not matched to a gene. The CDR3 DNA reads TGTGCCAGCAGCCCAGCGGGGGGTACCTACGAGCAGTACTTC. It specifies CASSPAGGTYEQYF.

In regard to this clone: The junction shows a germline mismatch at one end, possibly a read error. The same CDR3 also results from other DNA sequences found in this sample. The chain combines TRBV7-9 with TRBJ2-1; 8 positions match TRBD1. This CDR3 is built from 16 residues. The germline V gene encodes CDR1 SEHNR and CDR2 FQNEAQ (reference sequence). The CDR3, as DNA: TGCGCCAGCAGCTCACCGGACAGGGTCGGGGACATTGAGCAGTTCTTC. This translates into CASSSPDRVGDIEQFF.

The chain has TRBV5-1 and TRBJ1-2; tentative D call: TRBD1 (6 bases). V lost 4 bases and J lost 2, with 18 bases in between. Germline-derived CDR1 and CDR2 are SGHRS and YFSETQ. CDR3 length: 16 residues. The CDR3 spells CASSQDRSKPNYGYTF. The CDR3 DNA is TGCGCCAGCAGCCAGGACAGAAGCAAACCCAACTATGGCTACACCTTC.

This clone has a single count. The rearrangement joins TRBV7-2 to TRBJ1-1; D possibly corresponds to TRBD1 (5 bases). Trimming removed 0 bases at V and 3 bases at J, with 8 bases between. Germline V gives CDR1 SGHTA, CDR2 FQGNSA. The CDR3 consists of 14 residues. The CDR3 region has the DNA TGTGCCAGCAGCTTAGCAGGGGATCACACTGAAGCTTTCTTT. It translates to CASSLAGDHTEAFF.

As regards this clone: The same CDR3 arises from other DNA sequences in this sample as well. The rearrangement uses TRBV7-9 and TRBJ1-2; 9 positions agree with TRBD1. Per germline, CDR1 SEHNR and CDR2 FQNEAQ (reference sequence). V shed 1 base, J shed 2 bases, and the junction held 5 bases outside the gene matches. This CDR3 is built from 16 residues. CDR3 bases: TGTGCCAGCAGCTTAGGGCGGGACAGGGTAAACTATGGCTACACCTTC. Residues: CASSLGRDRVNYGYTF.

This rearrangement joins TRBV29-1 to TRBJ1-4; D possibly corresponds to TRBD1 (6 bases). CDR1 is SQVTM and CDR2 is ANQGSEA in the germline V gene. V lost 4 bases, J lost 5 bases, and 11 bases lay in between. The CDR3 spans 13 residues. This CDR3 is CSVADRHNEKLFF. CDR3 bases: TGCAGCGTTGCAGACAGGCACAATGAAAAACTGTTTTTT.

The chain joins TRBV25-1 to TRBJ2-3, with 8 bases that match TRBD2. CDR3 size: 15 residues. Germline V CDR1 and CDR2: MGHDK, SYGVNS. V lost 4 bases to trimming and J lost 3 bases; unmatched junction nucleotides: 6. Here the CDR3 reads CASSAFSGGTDTQYF. In DNA, the CDR3 is TGTGCCAGCAGTGCATTCTCGGGGGGGACAGATACGCAGTATTTT.

The chain employs TRBV2 and TRBJ2-1; 8 nucleotides line up with TRBD2. The germline V gene encodes CDR1 SNHLY and CDR2 FYNNEI. J was trimmed by 4 bases and V by 4 bases; bases with no gene match: 6. CDR3 length: 15 residues. CDR3 nucleotides: TGTGCCAGCAGTGTGTACGGGGGGGGATACAATGAGCAGTTCTTC. Protein: CASSVYGGGYNEQFF.

V gene TRBV5-1 combines with J gene TRBJ2-1, with D possibly matching TRBD2 (5 bases). Trimming removed 0 bases from V and 4 bases from J, with 11 bases in between. The germline V gene has CDR1 SGHRS and CDR2 YFSETQ. The CDR3 sequence is 15 residues long. CDR3 in DNA: TGCGCCAGCAGCTTGGAGTGGGAGAAGTACAATGAGCAGTTCTTC. It encodes CASSLEWEKYNEQFF.